Listed below are T cell receptor beta chains from one sample, sequenced in a study of cytomegalovirus exposure and HLA in healthy donors. Assay used: immunoSEQ multiplex PCR; TCRdb lists only in-frame clones, some missing. Here the sample spans about 88,000 clones, more than 70% being singletons. What was sequenced was PBMCs. The receptors here all came from a woman aged 18-29 years in good health and CMV-seropositive. The CDR3 runs from the conserved cysteine through the conserved F or W. A D gene is named only where the DNA matches it firmly. Some rows have no size entry. The others give once, few or many, or a class for an expanded clone.

V gene: TRBV2
clone size: few
J gene: TRBJ1-5
CDR3 length: 14
D gene: -
CDR3 protein: CASSEVGVRQPQHF
CDR3 DNA: TGTGCCAGCAGTGAGGTAGGGGTAAGGCAGCCCCAGCATTTT

V gene: TRBV7-8
clone size: -
J gene: TRBJ1-4
CDR3 length: 14
D gene: TRBD1
CDR3 protein: CASRKGAANEKLFF
CDR3 DNA: TGTGCCAGCAGGAAGGGGGCGGCTAATGAAAAACTGTTTTTT

V gene: TRBV5-1
clone size: -
J gene: TRBJ1-5
CDR3 length: 15
D gene: -
CDR3 protein: CASSLSGDSNQPQHF
CDR3 DNA: TGCGCCAGCAGCTTGTCAGGGGACAGCAATCAGCCCCAGCATTTT

V gene: TRBV27
clone size: -
J gene: TRBJ2-3
CDR3 length: 17
D gene: -
CDR3 protein: CASSLPPPRGDTDTQYF
CDR3 DNA: TGTGCCAGCAGTTTACCCCCGCCCAGGGGGGATACAGATACGCAGTATTTT

V gene: TRBV28
clone size: -
J gene: TRBJ1-1
CDR3 length: 12
D gene: -
CDR3 protein: CASSLPGAEAFF
CDR3 DNA: TGTGCCAGCAGCTTACCAGGGGCTGAAGCTTTCTTT

V gene: TRBV11-3
clone size: -
J gene: TRBJ2-2
CDR3 length: 15
D gene: -
CDR3 protein: CASSLGLSNTGELFF
CDR3 DNA: TGTGCCAGCAGCTTAGGACTATCGAACACCGGGGAGCTGTTTTTT

V gene: TRBV28
clone size: -
J gene: TRBJ1-5
CDR3 length: 18
D gene: -
CDR3 protein: CASSYLFVNRDGNQPQHF
CDR3 DNA: TGTGCCAGCAGTTACCTTTTTGTGAACCGCGACGGGAATCAGCCCCAGCATTTT

V gene: TRBV28
clone size: -
J gene: TRBJ2-3
CDR3 length: 15
D gene: TRBD1
CDR3 protein: CASSDDRVSTDTQYF
CDR3 DNA: TGTGCCAGCAGTGATGACAGGGTCAGCACAGATACGCAGTATTTT

V gene: TRBV6-1
clone size: -
J gene: TRBJ2-3
CDR3 length: 13
D gene: -
CDR3 protein: CASSVGAGDTQYF
CDR3 DNA: TGTGCCAGCAGTGTAGGGGCCGGAGATACGCAGTATTTT

V gene: TRBV27
clone size: -
J gene: TRBJ2-7
CDR3 length: 15
D gene: TRBD1
CDR3 protein: CASSKQGARTYEQYF
CDR3 DNA: TGTGCCAGCAGTAAACAGGGGGCCAGGACTTACGAGCAGTACTTC

V gene: TRBV19
clone size: -
J gene: TRBJ2-1
CDR3 length: 14
D gene: -
CDR3 protein: CASKVQASYNEQFF
CDR3 DNA: TGTGCCAGTAAAGTGCAGGCATCCTACAATGAGCAGTTCTTC

V gene: TRBV4-2
clone size: -
J gene: TRBJ1-4
CDR3 length: 15
D gene: -
CDR3 protein: CASSEHRDDLEKLFF
CDR3 DNA: TGTGCCAGCAGTGAACACAGGGATGATCTTGAAAAACTGTTTTTT

V gene: TRBV7-2
clone size: once
J gene: TRBJ1-1
CDR3 length: 15
D gene: -
CDR3 protein: CASSLSPQWNTEAFF
CDR3 DNA: TGTGCCAGCAGCTTAAGCCCCCAATGGAACACTGAAGCTTTCTTT

V gene: TRBV27
clone size: -
J gene: TRBJ1-6
CDR3 length: 16
D gene: TRBD1
CDR3 protein: CASSLIVGQGNSPLHF
CDR3 DNA: TGTGCCAGCAGTTTAATAGTCGGACAGGGTAATTCACCCCTCCACTTT

V gene: TRBV28
clone size: -
J gene: TRBJ1-6
CDR3 length: 17
D gene: TRBD1
CDR3 protein: CASSYPKQGEWGSPLHF
CDR3 DNA: TGTGCCAGCAGTTATCCCAAACAGGGGGAATGGGGATCACCCCTCCACTTT

V gene: TRBV10-3
clone size: -
J gene: TRBJ1-1
CDR3 length: 13
D gene: TRBD1
CDR3 protein: CAISESPTGAGFF
CDR3 DNA: TGTGCCATCAGTGAGTCCCCGACAGGGGCGGGGTTCTTT

V gene: TRBV28
clone size: -
J gene: TRBJ2-3
CDR3 length: 18
D gene: TRBD2
CDR3 protein: CASSLLPSAGGITDTQYF
CDR3 DNA: TGTGCCAGCAGTCTCCTCCCGTCGGCCGGGGGGATCACAGATACGCAGTATTTT

V gene: TRBV4-2
clone size: -
J gene: TRBJ2-5
CDR3 length: 14
D gene: -
CDR3 protein: CASSQVAVQETQYF
CDR3 DNA: TGTGCCAGCAGCCAAGTCGCGGTCCAAGAGACCCAGTACTTC

V gene: TRBV18
clone size: -
J gene: TRBJ1-6
CDR3 length: 14
D gene: -
CDR3 protein: CASSPSRLNSPLHF
CDR3 DNA: TGTGCCAGCTCACCGAGCAGGTTGAATTCACCCCTCCACTTT

V gene: TRBV5-1
clone size: once
J gene: TRBJ1-2
CDR3 length: 14
D gene: TRBD1
CDR3 protein: CASSTTGEDYGYTF
CDR3 DNA: TGCGCCAGCAGCACGACAGGGGAGGACTATGGCTACACCTTC

V gene: TRBV27
clone size: -
J gene: TRBJ2-2
CDR3 length: 20
D gene: TRBD2
CDR3 protein: CASSLRPPGLAGVPTGELFF
CDR3 DNA: TGTGCCAGCAGTTTAAGACCCCCGGGACTAGCGGGGGTCCCCACCGGGGAGCTGTTTTTT

V gene: TRBV28
clone size: -
J gene: TRBJ2-5
CDR3 length: 21
D gene: TRBD1
CDR3 protein: CASSLWTGGTPRNIMEETQYF
CDR3 DNA: TGTGCCAGCAGTTTATGGACAGGGGGCACCCCTAGAAACATCATGGAAGAGACCCAGTACTTC

V gene: TRBV14
clone size: -
J gene: TRBJ2-2
CDR3 length: 13
D gene: -
CDR3 protein: CASSQIRTGELFF
CDR3 DNA: TGTGCCAGCAGCCAAATTCGGACCGGGGAGCTGTTTTTT

V gene: TRBV19
clone size: few
J gene: TRBJ1-5
CDR3 length: 15
D gene: TRBD1
CDR3 protein: CASHGTAYSNQPQHF
CDR3 DNA: TGTGCCTCTCATGGGACAGCATATAGCAATCAGCCCCAGCATTTT

V gene: TRBV12-2
clone size: -
J gene: TRBJ2-5
CDR3 length: 13
D gene: -
CDR3 protein: CAYGPGGDETQYF
CDR3 DNA: TGTGCATATGGCCCAGGGGGCGACGAGACCCAGTACTTC

V gene: TRBV10-3
clone size: -
J gene: TRBJ1-1
CDR3 length: 12
D gene: -
CDR3 protein: CATTQGNTEAFF
CDR3 DNA: TGTGCCACTACTCAGGGGAACACTGAAGCTTTCTTT

V gene: TRBV5-6
clone size: -
J gene: TRBJ2-7
CDR3 length: 13
D gene: -
CDR3 protein: CASSPSRAYEQYF
CDR3 DNA: TGTGCCAGCAGCCCGAGCAGGGCGTACGAGCAGTACTTC

V gene: TRBV7-8
clone size: -
J gene: TRBJ2-5
CDR3 length: 13
D gene: -
CDR3 protein: CASSGTPGETQYF
CDR3 DNA: TGTGCCAGCAGTGGGACTCCTGGGGAGACCCAGTACTTC

V gene: TRBV28
clone size: few
J gene: TRBJ1-6
CDR3 length: 14
D gene: -
CDR3 protein: CASSPGGSGSPLHF
CDR3 DNA: TGTGCCAGCAGCCCCGGGGGTAGCGGTTCACCCCTCCACTTT

V gene: TRBV5-6
clone size: -
J gene: TRBJ1-1
CDR3 length: 15
D gene: -
CDR3 protein: CASSLVSRLDTEAFF
CDR3 DNA: TGTGCCAGCAGCTTGGTGTCCAGGTTGGACACTGAAGCTTTCTTT

V gene: TRBV6-5
clone size: -
J gene: TRBJ1-1
CDR3 length: 14
D gene: -
CDR3 protein: CASSYWQENTEAFF
CDR3 DNA: TGTGCCAGCAGTTACTGGCAGGAGAACACTGAAGCTTTCTTT

V gene: TRBV5-1
clone size: -
J gene: TRBJ2-3
CDR3 length: 17
D gene: TRBD2
CDR3 protein: CASSPPGLAGATDTQYF
CDR3 DNA: TGCGCCAGCAGCCCTCCGGGACTAGCGGGGGCAACAGATACGCAGTATTTT

V gene: TRBV2
clone size: -
J gene: TRBJ1-4
CDR3 length: 17
D gene: -
CDR3 protein: CASSDDPGSNTNEKLFF
CDR3 DNA: TGTGCCAGCAGTGATGACCCAGGTTCAAACACTAATGAAAAACTGTTTTTT

V gene: TRBV6-5
clone size: -
J gene: TRBJ1-3
CDR3 length: 15
D gene: -
CDR3 protein: CASSRTVTSGNTIYF
CDR3 DNA: TGTGCCAGCAGTAGGACAGTTACCTCTGGAAACACCATATATTTT

V gene: TRBV10-1
clone size: -
J gene: TRBJ2-7
CDR3 length: 14
D gene: TRBD1
CDR3 protein: CASSAMDRGGEQYF
CDR3 DNA: TGCGCCAGCAGTGCTATGGACAGGGGCGGCGAGCAGTACTTC

V gene: TRBV4-1
clone size: -
J gene: TRBJ1-5
CDR3 length: 13
D gene: -
CDR3 protein: CASSPQVDQPQHF
CDR3 DNA: TGCGCCAGCAGCCCGCAGGTGGATCAGCCCCAGCATTTT

V gene: TRBV27
clone size: -
J gene: TRBJ2-5
CDR3 length: 12
D gene: -
CDR3 protein: CASSDIQGDQYF
CDR3 DNA: TGTGCCAGCAGTGACATCCAGGGTGACCAGTACTTC

V gene: TRBV9
clone size: -
J gene: TRBJ2-1
CDR3 length: 16
D gene: -
CDR3 protein: CASSVGASDVRNEQFF
CDR3 DNA: TGTGCCAGCAGCGTAGGAGCTAGCGACGTCCGTAATGAGCAGTTCTTC

V gene: TRBV4-2
clone size: -
J gene: TRBJ2-5
CDR3 length: 15
D gene: TRBD1
CDR3 protein: CASSQGTGGVETQYF
CDR3 DNA: TGTGCCAGCAGCCAAGGGACAGGGGGAGTGGAGACCCAGTACTTC

V gene: TRBV4-3
clone size: -
J gene: TRBJ2-6
CDR3 length: 19
D gene: -
CDR3 protein: CASSQVHSGQSSGANVLTF
CDR3 DNA: TGCGCCAGCAGCCAAGTCCACAGCGGACAGAGCTCTGGGGCCAACGTCCTGACTTTC

V gene: TRBV28
clone size: -
J gene: TRBJ1-4
CDR3 length: 16
D gene: -
CDR3 protein: CASSSSGVGVNEKLFF
CDR3 DNA: TGTGCCAGCAGCTCCAGCGGCGTGGGAGTTAATGAAAAACTGTTTTTT

V gene: TRBV19
clone size: few
J gene: TRBJ2-1
CDR3 length: 13
D gene: -
CDR3 protein: CASSTAMDSKQFF
CDR3 DNA: TGTGCCAGTAGTACTGCCATGGACAGCAAGCAGTTCTTC

V gene: TRBV18
clone size: -
J gene: TRBJ1-2
CDR3 length: 14
D gene: -
CDR3 protein: CASSPPASNYGYTF
CDR3 DNA: TGTGCCAGCTCACCACCCGCCAGTAACTATGGCTACACCTTC

V gene: TRBV13
clone size: once
J gene: TRBJ2-4
CDR3 length: 17
D gene: -
CDR3 protein: CASSPTAGWVAKNIQYF
CDR3 DNA: TGTGCCAGCAGCCCTACGGCGGGGTGGGTAGCCAAAAACATTCAGTACTTC

V gene: TRBV7-8
clone size: few
J gene: TRBJ2-7
CDR3 length: 15
D gene: -
CDR3 protein: CASSMDIMSSYEQYF
CDR3 DNA: TGTGCCAGCAGCATGGACATTATGAGCTCCTACGAGCAGTACTTC

V gene: TRBV2
clone size: once
J gene: TRBJ1-1
CDR3 length: 14
D gene: TRBD1
CDR3 protein: CASSEDRGGRRAFF
CDR3 DNA: TGTGCCAGCAGTGAAGACAGGGGAGGAAGAAGAGCTTTCTTT

V gene: TRBV30
clone size: -
J gene: TRBJ1-5
CDR3 length: 13
D gene: -
CDR3 protein: CAWSGTANQPQHF
CDR3 DNA: TGTGCCTGGAGTGGGACTGCTAATCAGCCCCAGCATTTT

V gene: TRBV28
clone size: few
J gene: TRBJ2-7
CDR3 length: 16
D gene: -
CDR3 protein: CASSPGLFGRSYEQYF
CDR3 DNA: TGTGCCAGCAGTCCGGGACTCTTTGGGAGGTCCTACGAGCAGTACTTC

V gene: TRBV19
clone size: -
J gene: TRBJ1-1
CDR3 length: 16
D gene: -
CDR3 protein: CASSPNGHFMNTEAFF
CDR3 DNA: TGTGCCAGTAGTCCCAATGGACACTTTATGAACACTGAAGCTTTCTTT

V gene: TRBV7-8
clone size: -
J gene: TRBJ2-3
CDR3 length: 12
D gene: -
CDR3 protein: CASSLGRDTQYF
CDR3 DNA: TGTGCCAGCAGCTTAGGTCGAGATACGCAGTATTTT

V gene: TRBV27
clone size: -
J gene: TRBJ2-7
CDR3 length: 18
D gene: TRBD2
CDR3 protein: CASSGMGLAGGPSYEQYF
CDR3 DNA: TGTGCCAGCAGTGGGATGGGACTAGCGGGGGGCCCGTCCTACGAGCAGTACTTC

V gene: TRBV4-3
clone size: -
J gene: TRBJ1-2
CDR3 length: 16
D gene: -
CDR3 protein: CASSQDLAGVSYGYTF
CDR3 DNA: TGCGCCAGCAGCCAAGATCTGGCAGGGGTCTCCTATGGCTACACCTTC

V gene: TRBV13
clone size: -
J gene: TRBJ1-1
CDR3 length: 14
D gene: -
CDR3 protein: CASSLGHSNTEAFF
CDR3 DNA: TGTGCCAGCAGCTTAGGACATTCGAACACTGAAGCTTTCTTT

V gene: TRBV4-3
clone size: once
J gene: TRBJ2-7
CDR3 length: 15
D gene: TRBD2
CDR3 protein: CAIPPGGANPREQYF
CDR3 DNA: TGCGCAATCCCCCCGGGGGGGGCGAATCCTCGGGAGCAGTACTTC

V gene: TRBV13
clone size: once
J gene: TRBJ2-7
CDR3 length: 14
D gene: TRBD1
CDR3 protein: CASSYGTGSYEQYF
CDR3 DNA: TGTGCCAGCAGCTACGGGACAGGGTCTTACGAGCAGTACTTC

V gene: TRBV5-1
clone size: -
J gene: TRBJ2-2
CDR3 length: 16
D gene: -
CDR3 protein: CASSLRAGANTGELFF
CDR3 DNA: TGCGCCAGCAGCTTGAGGGCAGGGGCGAACACCGGGGAGCTGTTTTTT

V gene: TRBV9
clone size: -
J gene: TRBJ1-6
CDR3 length: 18
D gene: TRBD1
CDR3 protein: CASSDKRGQRSYNSPLHF
CDR3 DNA: TGTGCCAGCAGCGATAAAAGGGGGCAAAGGTCCTATAATTCACCCCTCCACTTT

V gene: TRBV20-1
clone size: -
J gene: TRBJ2-7
CDR3 length: 11
D gene: -
CDR3 protein: CSARSPNEQYF
CDR3 DNA: TGCAGTGCTAGAAGCCCCAACGAGCAGTACTTC

V gene: TRBV9
clone size: -
J gene: TRBJ2-3
CDR3 length: 13
D gene: -
CDR3 protein: CASSVGAPDTQYF
CDR3 DNA: TGTGCCAGCAGCGTAGGGGCCCCCGATACGCAGTATTTT

V gene: TRBV5-6
clone size: -
J gene: TRBJ2-7
CDR3 length: 16
D gene: TRBD1
CDR3 protein: CASSSVIGTDSYEQYF
CDR3 DNA: TGTGCCAGCAGCTCGGTTATCGGGACAGACTCCTACGAGCAGTACTTC